The 25 T cell receptor beta chains in this list originate from one sample, sequenced in a study of T cells in tumors after PD-1 blockade. Data came from immunoSEQ multiplex PCR; TCRdb stores just in-frame clones and leaves some out. The sample yields around 46,000 clones, about four fifths seen once. The source was PBMCs, collected before anti-PD-1 treatment. These receptor sequences come from a human donor with basal cell carcinoma.

This chain uses TRBV5-1 with TRBJ2-7; D is possibly TRBD2 (6 bases). CDR3 size: 14 residues. The V end lost 6 bases, the J end lost 4 bases, and 17 bases lay between the germline ends. CDR1 is SGHRS and CDR2 is YFSETQ in the germline V gene. This CDR3 is CASNSAGTDYEQYF. CDR3 coding DNA: TGCGCCAGCAACTCCGCAGGGACTGATTACGAGCAGTACTTC.

The chain uses TRBV24-1 and TRBJ1-2, with 9 bases identical to TRBD1. V lost 3 bases to trimming and J lost 4 bases; unmatched junction nucleotides: 5. The V gene's germline CDR1 is KGHDR and CDR2 SFDVKD. The CDR3 length is 15 residues. The CDR3 here is CATSDAGQGSYGYTF. The CDR3 DNA is TGTGCCACCAGTGATGCGGGACAGGGTAGCTATGGCTACACCTTC.

The rearrangement uses TRBV3-1 (or the pseudogene TRBV3-2) and TRBJ1-2; D call uncertain. The V gene lost 11 bases and the J gene lost 4 bases, with 11 bases spanning the gap. CDR3 length equals 11 residues. The V gene's germline CDR1 is LGHDT and CDR2 YNNKEL (reference sequence). The CDR3 sequence: CAAWDFYGYTF. The CDR3 bases are TGTGCCGCTTGGGATTTCTATGGCTACACCTTC.

The V gene is TRBV2, the J gene TRBJ2-2, with D unresolved. Germline CDR1 and CDR2: SNHLY and FYNNEI. The CDR3 is made up of 14 amino acids. V dropped 0 bases and J dropped 4 bases, with 6 bases sitting between them. The CDR3 DNA reads TGTGCCAGCAGTGAAGCGGGTGGCACCGGGGAGCTGTTTTTT. Its translation: CASSEAGGTGELFF. Drawing the rest from reference TRBV2 and TRBJ2-2, the complete variable domain is EPEVTQTPSHQVTQMGQEVILRCVPISNHLYFYWYRQILGQKVEFLVSFYNNEISEKSEIFDDQFSVERPDGSNFTLKIRSTKLEDSAMYFCASSEAGGTGELFFGEGSRLTVL.

This sequence joins TRBV6-5 and TRBJ2-3; no clear D gene. Trimming left V 5 bases short and J 12 bases short, with 21 bases between. The CDR3 runs 14 residues. Germline V gene lookup returns CDR1 MNHEY and CDR2 SVGAGI. The CDR3 spells CASSSGVPPASQYF. The CDR3 DNA follows: TGTGCCAGCAGTAGTGGCGTGCCTCCAGCTTCCCAGTATTTT.

V usage is TRBV9 and J usage is TRBJ1-6; TRBD1 matches 8 bases. V shed 4 bases and J 11 bases; nucleotides not matched to a gene: 14. Germline CDR1 and CDR2: SGDLS and YYNGEE. There are 16 residues in the CDR3. The CDR3 coding sequence is TGTGCCAGCAGCCCCCGGACAGGGACCGCTTTAGCACCCCTCCACTTT. This codes for CASSPRTGTALAPLHF.

This clone was seen repeatedly, ten times or more. This CDR3 reads CASSLAGVVAFF. The CDR3 DNA reads as TGTGCCAGCAGTTTAGCGGGGGTAGTAGCTTTCTTT. The chain employs TRBV12-3 or TRBV12-4 and TRBJ1-1; a possible D gene is TRBD1 (5 bases). The CDR3 contains 12 residues. V gave up 0 bases and J gave up 10 bases, with 9 bases separating them.

Regarding this clone: Within the sample, other DNA sequences also encode this same CDR3. The chain recombines TRBV3-1 (or the pseudogene TRBV3-2) with TRBJ1-2; D is perhaps TRBD1 (5 bases). V dropped 4 bases and J dropped 3 bases, with 9 bases sitting between them. Per germline, CDR1 LGHDT and CDR2 YNNKEL (reference sequence). The CDR3 sequence is 13 residues long. The CDR3 loop reads CASSRGTDYGYTF. In DNA form, the CDR3 reads TGTGCCAGCAGCCGGGGGACGGACTATGGCTACACCTTC.

V usage is TRBV21-1 and J usage is TRBJ2-7; no DNA check was done on the table's D call, TRBD1. TRBV21-1 is shown as a pseudogene. The CDR3 spans 16 residues. The CDR3 loop reads CASSPGGTGGSYEQYF. The CDR3 DNA reads as TGTGCCAGCAGCCCCGGGGGGACAGGGGGGTCCTACGAGCAGTACTTC.

The gene calls are TRBV9 and TRBJ2-7; no clear D. The CDR3 consists of 15 residues. Germline lookup yields CDR1 SGDLS and CDR2 YYNGEE. V was cut by 4 bases and J by 0 bases, with 14 bases left in between. The CDR3 DNA reads TGTGCCAGCAGCCCTTACGTAGTCCCCTCCTACGAGCAGTACTTC. This gives the protein CASSPYVVPSYEQYF.

The V call is TRBV24-1, the J call TRBJ2-4; possible D gene TRBD2, 5 bases. The germline CDR1 and CDR2 sequences are KGHDR and SFDVKD. The CDR3 has 13 residues. Trimming removed 3 bases at V and 9 bases at J, with 11 bases between. The CDR3 nucleotides are TGTGCCACCAGTGATGTGTACGGGGTCATTCAGTACTTC. Translated, it gives CATSDVYGVIQYF.

V and J are TRBV21-1 and TRBJ2-7. TRBV21-1 is an annotated pseudogene. The CDR3 is made up of 15 amino acids. In nucleotides, the CDR3 is TGTGCCAGCAGCAAAAAACTCCTGAGGGGCTACGAGCAGTACTTC. Its protein product is CASSKKLLRGYEQYF.

This sequence joins TRBV28 and TRBJ2-1, with TRBD2 matching 9 bases. CDR1 is MDHEN, CDR2 SYDVKM, per germline. There are 15 residues in the CDR3. J lost 4 bases, V lost 6 bases, and 7 bases had no gene match. The CDR3 DNA is TGTGCCAGCAGAGACGGGGCGGGGGGGTACAATGAGCAGTTCTTC. This encodes CASRDGAGGYNEQFF.

V usage is TRBV5-4 and J usage is TRBJ2-7; TRBD1 is a possible D gene (5 bases). CDR1 and CDR2 (germline): SGHNT, YYREEE (reference sequence). The CDR3 sequence is 13 residues long. Trimming took off 2 bases at V and 5 bases at J, with 11 bases between the two ends. This chain's CDR3 is CASSLQVGDEQYF. The DNA for the CDR3 is TGTGCCAGCAGCTTACAGGTGGGCGACGAGCAGTACTTC.

This clone was recorded once. The chain uses TRBV15 and TRBJ1-3; D is undetermined. CDR1 and CDR2 from the germline V gene are LNHNV and YYDKDF (reference sequence). This CDR3 is 13 amino acids long. The V gene lost 5 bases and the J gene lost 8 bases, with 13 bases spanning the gap. The CDR3 reads CATSSRSGDTIYF. The CDR3 nucleotides are TGTGCCACCAGCTCACGATCAGGAGACACCATATATTTT. The variable domain in full, with the rest retrieved from reference TRBV15 and TRBJ1-3, is DAMVIQNPRYQVTQFGKPVTLSCSQTLNHNVMYWYQQKSSQAPKLLFHYYDKDFNNEADTPDNFQSRRPNTSFCFLDIRSPGLGDTAMYLCATSSRSGDTIYFGEGSWLTVV.

The sample holds one count of this clone. The genes are TRBV11-3 and TRBJ1-1; D remains ambiguous. The germline V gene has CDR1 SGHNT and CDR2 YENEEA. V was cut by 2 bases and J by 0 bases, with 4 bases left in between. The CDR3 has 13 residues. CDR3 nucleotide sequence: TGTGCCAGCAGCTTAACCGTGAACACTGAAGCTTTCTTT. Translation: CASSLTVNTEAFF.

The chain links TRBV18 to TRBJ1-2; D remains unclear. V dropped 2 bases and J dropped 4 bases, with 8 bases sitting between them. Germline assignment: CDR1 KGHSH and CDR2 LQKENI. The CDR3 length is 13 residues. The CDR3 DNA reads as TGTGCCAGCTCACCAACAGAGGGCTATGGCTACACCTTC. Protein: CASSPTEGYGYTF.

By its share, this clone is medium-sized. The genes are TRBV9 and TRBJ2-7, with 12 bases aligning to TRBD1. CDR3 length: 15 residues. J gave up 6 bases and V 6 bases, and 10 bases lay outside the gene matches. Germline V gives CDR1 SGDLS, CDR2 YYNGEE. The CDR3 loop is CASKRPGQGAGEQYF. Written as DNA, the CDR3 is TGTGCCAGCAAACGACCGGGACAGGGGGCTGGCGAGCAGTACTTC.

The chain uses TRBV29-1 and TRBJ1-4; a possible D gene is TRBD1 (6 bases). The CDR3 consists of 14 residues. Trimming cost V 6 bases and J 2 bases, with 13 bases left between them. Per the germline V gene, CDR1 is SQVTM and CDR2 is ANQGSEA. CDR3 residues: CSVRGDMTNEKLFF. The CDR3 bases are TGCAGCGTCCGAGGGGACATGACTAATGAAAAACTGTTTTTT.

This clone is a singleton in its sample. The chain joins TRBV5-1 to TRBJ2-1; no firm D call. The length of the CDR3 is 12 residues. The germline V and J ends were trimmed by 2 bases and 4 bases, with 4 bases remaining between them. Germline V gene data show CDR1 as SGHRS and CDR2 as YFSETQ. The chain's CDR3 is CASSFIYNEQFF. The CDR3 coding sequence is TGCGCCAGCAGCTTCATATACAATGAGCAGTTCTTC.

The DNA of the CDR3 is TGTGCCAGCAGCTTGGACAGGGAGGACTATGGCTACACCTTC. Translation gives CASSLDREDYGYTF. This chain connects TRBV11-1 to TRBJ1-2; 8 nucleotides agree with TRBD1. This CDR3 is built from 14 residues. V was clipped by 3 bases and J by 3 bases; unmatched bases: 3. Germline V gene sequence: CDR1 SGHAT, CDR2 FQDESV (reference sequence). Full variable domain (remainder filled in from reference TRBV11-1 and TRBJ1-2): EAEVAQSPRYKITEKSQAVAFWCDPISGHATLYWYRQILGQGPELLVQFQDESVVDDSQLPKDRFSAERLKGVDSTLKIQPAELGDSAMYLCASSLDREDYGYTFGSGTRLTVV.

This chain uses TRBV6-5 with TRBJ1-2; 10 bases are shared with TRBD1. Germline CDR1 is MNHEY and CDR2 is SVGAGI. The CDR3 length is 15 residues. The ends lost 5 bases at V and 4 bases at J; junction bases unmatched: 7. CDR3 DNA: TGTGCCAGCAGTAACCCGACAGGGGGCGTCTATGGCTACACCTTC. Translating gives CASSNPTGGVYGYTF.

The J gene is TRBJ1-6, the V gene TRBV18; maybe TRBD1 (5 bases). There are 13 residues in the CDR3. Trimming left V 6 bases short and J 13 bases short, with 16 bases between. CDR1 and CDR2 from the germline V gene are KGHSH and LQKENI. CDR3 sequence (DNA): TGTGCCAGCTCGCCGACCAAGGGGAATCCCCTCCACTTT. It specifies CASSPTKGNPLHF.

The chain uses TRBV7-8 and TRBJ1-1; 7 positions match TRBD1. The junction had 3 bases not matched to a gene; V was cut back by 1 base and J by 4 bases. The CDR3 is 14 amino acids. Per germline, CDR1 SGHVS and CDR2 FQNEAQ. In nucleotides, the CDR3 is TGTGCCAGCAGCTTAGTAGGGGGCGGCACTGAAGCTTTCTTT. It translates to CASSLVGGGTEAFF.

This sequence joins TRBV5-1 and TRBJ2-3, with 11 bases that match TRBD2. The CDR3 covers 16 residues. From germline, CDR1 is SGHRS and CDR2 YFSETQ. V gave up 1 base and J gave up 8 bases; unmatched junction bases: 9. The CDR3 DNA reads TGCGCCAGCAGCTTGATAGCGGGGGGGCCGATTGGTACGCAGTATTTT. As protein: CASSLIAGGPIGTQYF.